Below are 10 T cell receptor beta chains sequenced from a single sample in a study of cytomegalovirus exposure and HLA in healthy donors. Data came from immunoSEQ multiplex PCR; TCRdb stores just in-frame clones and leaves some out. The profile covers 120,000 to 150,000 clones, with roughly 86% appearing a single time and about 1.5% taken by the ten largest. The sample comprised PBMCs. Receptor source: a woman in her 30s in good health and CMV-seronegative.

This clone was seen more than once but under ten times. The chain combines TRBV28 with TRBJ1-2; D is possibly TRBD1 (5 bases). The CDR3 spans 13 residues. Trimming took off 6 bases at V and 6 bases at J, with 14 bases between the two ends. Germline lookup yields CDR1 MDHEN and CDR2 SYDVKM. The CDR3 protein is CASRGGLGDGYTF. The DNA of the CDR3 is TGTGCCAGCAGGGGAGGGTTGGGGGATGGCTACACCTTC.

The CDR3 DNA reads as TGTGCCAGCTCACGCGGACAGGACGGTGGCTACACCTTC. Amino acid sequence: CASSRGQDGGYTF. This chain connects TRBV18 to TRBJ1-2, with 7 positions matching TRBD1. V trimming: 4 bases; J trimming: 7 bases; junction bases outside the gene matches: 6. CDR3 length equals 13 residues. From germline, CDR1 is KGHSH and CDR2 LQKENI.

V gene TRBV29-1 combines with J gene TRBJ1-5, with D unresolved. The CDR3 spans 14 residues. Looked up from germline, CDR1 is SQVTM and CDR2 is ANQGSEA. V was cut by 6 bases and J by 0 bases, with 12 bases left in between. CDR3 DNA: TGCAGCGTCCAGGAGGCGGTTAGCAATCAGCCCCAGCATTTT. Translating it yields CSVQEAVSNQPQHF.

Details on this clone: The junction differs from germline at one of its ends, possibly a read error. The rearrangement joins TRBV25-1 to TRBJ2-5; a weak D match, TRBD2 (6 bases). Germline assignment: CDR1 MGHDK and CDR2 SYGVNS. The CDR3 contains 16 residues. The CDR3 sequence: CAGSESRWGLEIHQYF. In DNA, the CDR3 is TGTGCCGGCAGTGAATCCCGTTGGGGACTCGAGATTCATCAGTACTTC.

V usage is TRBV5-1 and J usage is TRBJ1-2; D gene uncertain. The CDR3 consists of 15 residues. Germline V CDR1 and CDR2: SGHRS, YFSETQ. Trimming took 4 bases from V and 0 from J, leaving 13 bases between them. This CDR3 reads CASSPRDSANYGYTF. The CDR3 bases are TGCGCCAGCAGCCCTCGGGATTCTGCTAACTATGGCTACACCTTC. The full variable domain, completed using reference TRBV5-1 and TRBJ1-2, is KAGVTQTPRYLIKTRGQQVTLSCSPISGHRSVSWYQQTPGQGLQFLFEYFSETQRNKGNFPGRFSGRQFSNSRSEMNVSTLELGDSALYLCASSPRDSANYGYTFGSGTRLTVV.

This chain links TRBV27 with TRBJ1-1, with D tentatively TRBD1 (5 bases). The CDR3 is 12 amino acids. The ends were cut back, 6 bases at V and 6 bases at J, with 11 bases in the middle. CDR1 MNHEY and CDR2 SMNVEV come from the germline V gene (reference sequence). DNA for the CDR3: TGTGCCAGCAGGACGGGGGGATCTGAAGCTTTCTTT. Protein product: CASRTGGSEAFF.

This clone appeared a few times. The chain carries TRBV5-1 and TRBJ2-7; D might be TRBD1 (6 bases). The CDR3 length is 14 residues. CDR1 and CDR2 (germline): SGHRS, YFSETQ. Trimming stripped 7 bases from V and 7 bases from J, with 21 bases between. The DNA of the CDR3 is TGCGCCAGCGGGGAACAGGGATCATGGGGGGAGCAGTACTTC. Its translation: CASGEQGSWGEQYF.

The J gene is TRBJ2-1, the V gene TRBV5-4; maybe TRBD2 (6 bases). Germline lookup yields CDR1 SGHNT and CDR2 YYREEE (reference sequence). The length of the CDR3 is 13 residues. V lost 0 bases and J 12 bases, leaving 13 bases between the germline ends. The CDR3 DNA sequence: TGTGCCAGCAGCTTGGCGGGCTTGGAGGGGCAGTTCTTC. Encoded protein: CASSLAGLEGQFF.

V and J are TRBV2 and TRBJ2-5; 9 bases map to TRBD1. The V segment lost 10 bases and the J segment 4 bases; nucleotides outside the gene matches: 4. Germline CDR1 SNHLY, CDR2 FYNNEI. The CDR3 is made up of 12 amino acids. The CDR3: CATSDRGETQYF. The DNA of the CDR3 is TGTGCCACCTCGGACAGGGGAGAGACCCAGTACTTC.

The chain joins TRBV6-6 to TRBJ2-5; TRBD1 aligns across 10 bases. The CDR3 loop spans 15 amino acids. The V gene's germline CDR1 is MNHNY and CDR2 SVGAGI (reference sequence). V gave up 2 bases and J gave up 5 bases; unmatched junction bases: 5. CDR3 in amino acids: CASSYGWTGGETQYF. As DNA, the CDR3 is TGTGCCAGCAGTTACGGGTGGACAGGGGGGGAGACCCAGTACTTC.